Each of the 18 T cell receptor beta chains below was sequenced from the same sample in a study of blood T cell repertoires in COVID-19. Using immunoSEQ multiplex PCR, the repertoire was profiled, and TCRdb retains in-frame clones only, with some absent. This table has 150,000 to 200,000 clones, around 85% appearing once. Sequencing was performed on peripheral blood. These receptors came from an older woman with COVID-19, enrolled during active disease.

This chain links TRBV5-5 with TRBJ1-6; D may be TRBD1 (5 bases). V was trimmed by 2 bases and J by 9 bases, leaving 12 bases between them. The CDR3 has 14 amino acids. Per the germline V gene, CDR1 is SGHKS and CDR2 is YYEKEE (reference sequence). The DNA of the CDR3 is TGTGCCAGCAGCTTCAGGGTGGGGCGTTCACCCCTCCACTTT. Protein product: CASSFRVGRSPLHF.

This clone was seen just once. The chain recombines TRBV18 with TRBJ2-5; perhaps TRBD1 as D (5 bases). The CDR3 consists of 14 residues. The V gene lost 1 base and the J gene lost 4 bases, with 10 bases spanning the gap. The germline CDR1 and CDR2 sequences are KGHSH and LQKENI. The CDR3 reads CASSPRGQGETQYF. DNA of the CDR3: TGTGCCAGCTCACCACGGGGTCAGGGAGAGACCCAGTACTTC.

The V call is TRBV19, the J call TRBJ1-5, with 8 bases that match TRBD1. CDR3 length: 16 residues. The V gene end was trimmed by 5 bases and the J gene end by 2 bases; junction bases not matched to a gene: 8. Germline V lookup: CDR1 LNHDA, CDR2 SQIVND (reference sequence). This CDR3 is CASSPRGRVGNQPQHF. The CDR3 nucleotides are TGTGCCAGTAGTCCCAGGGGGCGCGTGGGCAATCAGCCCCAGCATTTT.

The V call is TRBV19, the J call TRBJ1-1, with 9 bases aligning to TRBD1. The CDR3 spans 13 residues. Germline V CDR1 and CDR2: LNHDA, SQIVND (reference sequence). Trimming cost V 3 bases and J 4 bases; bases outside gene matches: 0. The CDR3 is CASSMGQGTEAFF. The CDR3 region has the DNA TGTGCCAGTAGTATGGGACAGGGCACTGAAGCTTTCTTT.

The chain recombines TRBV7-2 with TRBJ1-2, with a weak D call TRBD1 (6 bases). V lost 6 bases to trimming and J lost 8 bases, with 16 bases between them. Germline CDR1 and CDR2: SGHTA and FQGNSA. The CDR3 has 13 amino acids. The CDR3 loop reads CASRSQGYRGYTF. In nucleotides, the CDR3 is TGTGCCAGCAGGTCACAGGGATATCGAGGCTACACCTTC.

This rearrangement joins TRBV24-1 to TRBJ1-4, with 7 positions matching TRBD1. The CDR3 is made up of 16 amino acids. Germline lookup yields CDR1 KGHDR and CDR2 SFDVKD. Germline trimming cut 2 bases from V and 8 bases from J; bases unmatched to any gene: 10. CDR3 sequence reads: CATSDSVGDSLEKLFF. In DNA form, the CDR3 reads TGTGCCACCAGTGATTCTGTGGGGGACAGCCTCGAAAAACTGTTTTTT.

This sequence joins TRBV5-1 and TRBJ1-1; no clear D. The CDR3 spans 12 residues. The germline gives CDR1 SGHRS, CDR2 YFSETQ. V was trimmed by 1 base and J by 3 bases, leaving 4 bases between them. The CDR3 here is CASSLIDTEAFF. CDR3 DNA: TGCGCCAGCAGCTTGATAGACACTGAAGCTTTCTTT.

The chain couples TRBV7-2 to TRBJ2-7; 9 bases are shared with TRBD1. In germline, CDR1 is SGHTA, CDR2 FQGNSA. CDR3 size: 15 residues. The trim removed 5 bases at V and 8 bases at J, leaving 13 bases unmatched. The CDR3 DNA follows: TGTGCCAGCAGCATGGACGGGACAGGGACCCAGCAGCAGTACTTC. This sequence encodes CASSMDGTGTQQQYF.

V is TRBV6-5 and J is TRBJ1-1; weak D call: TRBD1 (5 bases). The length of the CDR3 is 13 residues. Between the trimmed V and J ends, which lost 0 bases and 7 bases, there was a span of 9 bases. The germline gives CDR1 MNHEY, CDR2 SVGAGI. The CDR3 is CASSYSGPVEAFF. Written as DNA, the CDR3 is TGTGCCAGCAGTTACTCGGGGCCAGTTGAAGCTTTCTTT.

The chain couples TRBV7-9 to TRBJ2-3; 7 bases fit TRBD1. The CDR3 has 14 amino acids. Germline CDR1 and CDR2: SEHNR and FQNEAQ (reference sequence). J was trimmed by 5 bases and V by 5 bases; bases with no gene match: 7. CDR3 in amino acids: CASSRQGRIDTQYF. CDR3 nucleotides: TGTGCCAGCAGCCGACAGGGTAGGATAGATACGCAGTATTTT.

The chain employs TRBV9 and TRBJ2-7, with 15 bases fitting TRBD2. The CDR3 runs to 18 residues. With V trimmed by 0 bases and J by 2 bases, 6 bases remained unmatched. Germline CDR1 SGDLS, CDR2 YYNGEE. The CDR3 region is CASSVGGLAGGSAYEQYF. CDR3 bases: TGTGCCAGCAGCGTAGGGGGACTAGCGGGAGGTAGCGCCTACGAGCAGTACTTC.

This chain joins TRBV25-1 and TRBJ1-1; no clear D. Germline-derived CDR1 and CDR2 are MGHDK and SYGVNS. V lost 8 bases, J lost 3 bases, and 16 bases lay in between. This CDR3 region has 14 residues. For the CDR3, the DNA is TGTGCCAGCCGGGATCACGGGAGGTACACTGAAGCTTTCTTT. It yields the protein CASRDHGRYTEAFF.

This clone was detected only a few times. The chain combines TRBV4-3 with TRBJ1-4; 7 nucleotides match TRBD1. The V segment lost 0 bases and the J segment 14 bases; nucleotides outside the gene matches: 12. CDR3 length: 15 amino acids. Germline V gene lookup returns CDR1 LGHNA and CDR2 YSLEER. The CDR3 nucleotides are TGCGCCAGCAGCCAAGATGGGCAGGGGGGCGGATTCCTGTTTTTT. It translates to CASSQDGQGGGFLFF.

The chain links TRBV27 to TRBJ1-2; 8 positions match TRBD1. Per germline, CDR1 MNHEY and CDR2 SMNVEV (reference sequence). J was trimmed by 2 bases and V by 4 bases; bases with no gene match: 6. The CDR3 covers 15 residues. CDR3 nucleotides: TGTGCCAGCAGTTCGTGGACAGGGTTAAACTATGGCTACACCTTC. Protein: CASSSWTGLNYGYTF.

The genes are TRBV19 and TRBJ2-5, with D perhaps TRBD1 (5 bases). This CDR3 is built from 13 residues. Germline values: CDR1 LNHDA, CDR2 SQIVND (reference sequence). V lost 3 bases to trimming and J lost 5 bases, with 10 bases between them. The CDR3 sequence: CASSIVRAETQYF. Here the CDR3 DNA reads TGTGCCAGTAGTATTGTCAGGGCTGAGACCCAGTACTTC.

This clone was detected a few times. The rearrangement uses TRBV27 and TRBJ2-1; perhaps TRBD2 as D (5 bases). CDR1 MNHEY and CDR2 SMNVEV come from the germline V gene (reference sequence). CDR3 length equals 16 residues. Trimming stripped 5 bases from V and 0 bases from J, with 14 bases between. The CDR3 DNA sequence: TGTGCCAGCAGTGCGACCTCGGGGAGCTCCTACAATGAGCAGTTCTTC. It translates to CASSATSGSSYNEQFF.

The chain couples TRBV5-1 to TRBJ2-7; 9 bases line up with TRBD1. V lost 4 bases to trimming and J lost 3 bases; unmatched junction nucleotides: 5. This CDR3 is built from 14 residues. The germline gives CDR1 SGHRS, CDR2 YFSETQ. The CDR3 bases are TGCGCCAGCAGCCCTAGGACAGGGGACTACGAGCAGTACTTC. Protein product: CASSPRTGDYEQYF.

The chain employs TRBV19 and TRBJ1-5, with D possibly TRBD1 on 6 matching bases. The CDR3 is made up of 14 amino acids. CDR1 and CDR2 from the germline V gene are LNHDA and SQIVND (reference sequence). The V end was cut by 9 bases, the J end by 2 bases, with 14 bases between. Written as DNA, the CDR3 is TGTGCCAGCAAGTATGGGGGCGGCAATCAGCCCCAGCATTTT. It codes for CASKYGGGNQPQHF. Looking up the rest from reference TRBV19 and TRBJ1-5 gives the full variable domain: DGGITQSPKYLFRKEGQNVTLSCEQNLNHDAMYWYRQDPGQGLRLIYYSQIVNDFQKGDIAEGYSVSREKKESFPLTVTSAQKNPTAFYLCASKYGGGNQPQHFGDGTRLSIL.